These T cell receptor beta chains were read from a single sample in a study of Tregs in tolerant kidney transplant recipients. Measured with immunoSEQ multiplex PCR; TCRdb has only the in-frame clones, and not every one. The sample yields tens of thousands of clones, 80% to 95% seen once. Sequences were derived from CD4+ T cells from blood (PBMCs), sampled 12 months after the transplant. The receptors stem from a human patient who received a combined kidney and bone marrow transplant. The T cells may come from the graft donor. Each CDR3 is given with its conserved first and last residue. The order of the fields is clone size, D gene, V gene, J gene, CDR3 protein, CDR3 DNA. D genes are given only for firm matches. Only part of the rows carry a size: once, few, many, or a class if the clone is expanded.

.,TRBD1,TRBV5-6,TRBJ1-2,CASTLWTGAYGYTF,TGTGCCAGCACCCTTTGGACAGGGGCCTATGGCTACACCTTC
.,TRBD1,TRBV7-9,TRBJ1-2,CASDPGQGLDGYTF,TGTGCCAGCGATCCGGGACAGGGTTTGGATGGCTACACCTTC
.,.,TRBV11-2,TRBJ2-2,CASSFGGTLTGELFF,TGTGCCAGCAGCTTTGGCGGGACTCTCACCGGGGAGCTGTTTTTT
.,.,TRBV7-3,TRBJ2-1,CASSLINNEQFF,TGTGCCAGCAGCTTAATTAACAATGAGCAGTTCTTC
.,.,TRBV6-5,TRBJ1-2,CASTSGNYGYTF,TGTGCCAGCACTTCAGGAAACTATGGCTACACCTTC
.,TRBD2,TRBV15,TRBJ2-7,CATSRESSGSFGYEQYF,TGTGCCACCAGCAGAGAATCTAGCGGGAGTTTTGGGTACGAGCAGTACTTC
.,TRBD1,TRBV5-4,TRBJ2-7,CASSRDRGPYEQYF,TGTGCCAGTTCAAGGGACAGGGGGCCCTACGAGCAGTACTTC
once,TRBD1,TRBV19,TRBJ1-4,CASSSDRGHEKLFF,TGTGCCAGTAGTTCCGACAGGGGGCATGAAAAACTGTTTTTT
.,TRBD1,TRBV7-2,TRBJ2-1,CASRRTGIEQFF,TGTGCCAGCAGGAGGACAGGGATTGAGCAGTTCTTC
.,TRBD1,TRBV7-2,TRBJ1-2,CASSLTGEGGYTF,TGTGCCAGCAGCCTGACAGGGGAGGGTGGCTACACCTTC
.,.,TRBV11-2,TRBJ2-5,CASSPARETQYF,TGTGCCAGCAGCCCCGCGAGAGAGACCCAGTACTTC
.,TRBD1,TRBV5-1,TRBJ1-5,CASSRGLDQPQHF,TGCGCCAGCAGCAGGGGGCTGGATCAGCCCCAGCATTTT
.,TRBD2,TRBV14,TRBJ2-1,CASSRTPRDYPREAYNEQFF,TGTGCCAGCAGCCGAACCCCGAGGGACTATCCGCGCGAGGCCTACAATGAGCAGTTCTTC
.,TRBD1,TRBV18,TRBJ1-1,CASSLSGQGVPNTEAFF,TGTGCCAGCTCCCTCTCGGGACAGGGGGTTCCTAACACTGAAGCTTTCTTT
.,.,TRBV11-1,TRBJ2-7,CASSLGAKDEQYF,TGTGCCAGCAGCTTAGGGGCGAAGGACGAGCAGTACTTC
.,.,TRBV5-4,TRBJ2-1,CASSLDRDNEQFF,TGTGCCAGCAGCTTGGACAGGGACAATGAGCAGTTCTTC
.,TRBD1,TRBV4-1,TRBJ2-2,CASSQGTGSNTGELFF,TGCGCCAGCAGCCAAGGGACAGGGAGCAACACCGGGGAGCTGTTTTTT
.,.,TRBV4-1,TRBJ1-6,CASSQVGGSYNSPLHF,TGCGCCAGCAGCCAAGTGGGGGGATCTTATAATTCCCCCCTCCACTTT
.,.,TRBV19,TRBJ2-1,CASSRNGETGDEQFF,TGTGCCAGTAGCCGGAACGGGGAAACGGGGGATGAGCAGTTCTTC
.,.,TRBV7-8,TRBJ1-5,CASSVQGRDGQPQHF,TGTGCCAGCAGCGTACAGGGTCGGGACGGTCAGCCCCAGCATTTT
.,TRBD2,TRBV7-3,TRBJ2-1,CASSPASGRVNEQFF,TGTGCCAGCAGCCCGGCTAGCGGGAGGGTCAATGAGCAGTTCTTC
.,TRBD2,TRBV19,TRBJ2-7,CASRTSGREEQYF,TGTGCCAGTCGGACTAGCGGGAGGGAGGAGCAGTACTTC
.,TRBD1,TRBV15,TRBJ2-7,CATSRVGQGPIYEQYF,TGTGCCACCAGCAGAGTTGGACAGGGGCCTATCTACGAGCAGTACTTC
once,TRBD2,TRBV7-6,TRBJ2-1,CASSLGGLAGVGNEQFF,TGTGCCAGCAGCTTAGGGGGACTAGCGGGAGTGGGGAATGAGCAGTTCTTC
.,.,TRBV30,TRBJ1-2,CAQRGQWGYTF,TGTGCCCAAAGGGGTCAGTGGGGCTACACCTTC
.,TRBD1,TRBV9,TRBJ2-1,CASSLGQGGEFGQFF,TGTGCCAGCAGCTTGGGACAGGGGGGAGAGTTCGGGCAGTTCTTC
.,.,TRBV7-3,TRBJ1-1,CASSSVDSLNTEAFF,TGTGCCAGCAGCTCAGTGGACAGCTTGAACACTGAAGCTTTCTTT
once,.,TRBV7-9,TRBJ1-4,CASSLGEGLGEKLFF,TGTGCCAGCAGCTTAGGCGAAGGACTGGGGGAAAAACTGTTTTTT
.,TRBD2,TRBV7-2,TRBJ2-2,CASSLAGLAGGLNTGELFF,TGTGCCAGCAGCTTAGCGGGACTAGCGGGAGGTTTGAACACCGGGGAGCTGTTTTTT
.,.,TRBV6-7,TRBJ2-3,CASGTIEEVGMGRSRTDTQYF,TGTGCCAGCGGTACCATCGAGGAAGTCGGGATGGGTAGATCGAGGACAGATACGCAGTATTTT